This T cell receptor (beta chain) was obtained from a study of cytomegalovirus exposure and HLA in healthy donors. Study context: Of 350 to 400 genotyped donors, roughly 81% grouped in the Caucasian-associated ancestry cluster.

60 Vbeta and 13 Jbeta primers were used in PCR. Sequencing used immunoSEQ multiplex PCR; TCRdb keeps in-frame clones, though not all of them. The data show about 48,000 clones, and the top ten clones hold about 6%. Study-wide points: A few chains tied to CMV proved CMV antigen-specific in vitro. Reports described diagnosis of cytomegalovirus status by the classifier as highly specific and sensitive.

A note on this clone: Its antigen is as yet unknown.

Trimming left V 3 bases short and J 3 bases short, with 6 bases between. Germline CDR1 and CDR2: DFQATT and SNEGSKA (reference sequence). The CDR3 is 11 amino acids. Donors in the study were healthy people who gave bone marrow. The receptor was isolated from a male donor in good health and CMV-seropositive. The sample consisted of PBMCs. The chain carries TRBV20-1 and TRBJ2-7; D not certain. In DNA form, the CDR3 reads TGCAGTGCTAGTTTCCGCTACGAGCAGTACTTC. Residues: CSASFRYEQYF.